This entry lists 15 T cell receptor beta chains sequenced from one sample in a study of T cells in Graves' hyperthyroidism and ophthalmopathy. Authors of the study amplified TCR beta CDR3 regions from RNA transcripts. A set of HTBI primers served as the primers for a first-round RT-PCR of the TCR CDR3. MiXCR, applied by TCRdb to the multiplex PCR reads, yields one record per CDR3 protein. The sample has 530,000 or so distinct CDR3 sequences, less than 25% seen once; the top ten hold around 10%. What was sequenced was blood. The receptors were gathered from a woman aged 25 to 39 with Graves' ophthalmopathy.

This sequence joins TRBV6-5 and TRBJ2-7; 8 nucleotides agree with TRBD2. The CDR3 runs to 17 residues. Germline V gene sequence: CDR1 MNHEY, CDR2 SVGAGI. V dropped 4 bases and J dropped 2; count of bases not matched to a gene: 13. The CDR3 DNA reads as TGTGCCAGCAGTTTCCAGACGTTCCGGACTAGCACCTACGAGCAGTACTTC. It codes for CASSFQTFRTSTYEQYF.

The sample holds a few counts of this clonotype. This chain joins TRBV11-2 and TRBJ1-1; 7 nucleotides align to TRBD1. The CDR3 has 16 amino acids. Germline-derived CDR1 and CDR2 are SGHAT and FQNNGV. Trimming at V came to 4 bases and at J to 5 bases, leaving 13 bases not matched to a gene. CDR3 sequence: CASSSGGGGRGTEAFF. The CDR3 region has the DNA TGTGCCAGCAGCTCAGGTGGAGGGGGCAGGGGAACTGAAGCTTTCTTT.

This clonotype was seen ten or more times. Compared with germline, one end of the junction differs, possibly owing to a read error. The V call is TRBV4-2, the J call TRBJ1-5; D unclear. The CDR3 is 13 amino acids. Looked up from germline, CDR1 is LGHNA and CDR2 is YNFKEQ. Here the CDR3 reads CASSQDLGQPQHF. The CDR3 nucleotides read TGCGCCAGCAGCCAAGATTTGGGTCAGCCCCAGCATTTT.

This clonotype occurred many times. The chain joins TRBV2 to TRBJ2-5; D possibly matches TRBD1 or TRBD2 (5 bases each). CDR3 length equals 15 residues. Germline CDR1 is SNHLY and CDR2 is FYNNEI. V lost 8 bases and J lost 5, with 21 bases in between. Here the CDR3 DNA reads TGTGCCAGCGGGGACCAGACTGGGTACGGGGAGACCCAGTACTTC. This translates into CASGDQTGYGETQYF.

The chain recombines TRBV2 with TRBJ2-7, with unresolved D. Per the germline V gene, CDR1 is SNHLY and CDR2 is FYNNEI. The CDR3 length is 15 residues. V lost 2 bases to trimming and J lost 0 bases, with 11 bases between them. CDR3 coding DNA: TGTGCCAGCAGTGAAACGGGTACCCCCTCCTACGAGCAGTACTTC. This encodes CASSETGTPSYEQYF.

The J gene is TRBJ2-5, the V gene TRBV20-1; D ambiguous. The V end lost 2 bases, the J end lost 2 bases, and 9 bases lay between the germline ends. The CDR3 length is 13 residues. Germline CDR1 DFQATT, CDR2 SNEGSKA (reference sequence). The CDR3 protein is CSARIGPQETQYF. The CDR3 bases are TGCAGTGCTAGAATAGGCCCGCAAGAGACCCAGTACTTC.

The sample holds many counts of this clonotype. V and J are TRBV28 and TRBJ2-7, with D tentatively TRBD1 or TRBD2 (5 bases each). Looked up from germline, CDR1 is MDHEN and CDR2 is SYDVKM. This CDR3 has 11 residues. The germline V and J ends were trimmed by 3 bases and 6 bases, with 6 bases remaining between them. The CDR3 region is CASSLRGEQYF. The CDR3 DNA is TGTGCCAGCAGTTTGAGGGGCGAGCAGTACTTC.

This clonotype has a handful of counts. This chain links TRBV7-2 with TRBJ2-7; maybe TRBD2 (6 bases). There are 14 residues in the CDR3. Germline CDR1 SGHTA, CDR2 FQGNSA. V gave up 0 bases and J gave up 6 bases, with 12 bases separating them. CDR3 nucleotide sequence: TGTGCCAGCAGCTTAGCCCCGGGACTCAGCGAGCAGTACTTC. It yields the protein CASSLAPGLSEQYF. Looking up the rest from reference TRBV7-2 and TRBJ2-7 gives the full variable domain: GAGVSQSPSNKVTEKGKDVELRCDPISGHTALYWYRQSLGQGLEFLIYFQGNSAPDKSGLPSDRFSAERTGGSVSTLTIQRTQQEDSAVYLCASSLAPGLSEQYFGPGTRLTVT.

Many counts were recorded for this clonotype. The V and J genes are TRBV20-1 and TRBJ1-1; D might be TRBD1 (5 bases). The CDR3 has 14 amino acids. The germline gives CDR1 DFQATT, CDR2 SNEGSKA (reference sequence). V was pared by 6 bases and J by 6 bases, with 20 bases between. The CDR3 DNA reads TGCAGTGCCAGATTTCAGGGTCACTTTTCTGAAGCTTTCTTT. Residues: CSARFQGHFSEAFF.

The table lists this clonotype with a few counts. The chain links TRBV12-3 or TRBV12-4 to TRBJ2-1; tentatively, D is TRBD2 (5 bases). This CDR3 region has 14 residues. V gave up 6 bases and J gave up 5 bases, with 14 bases separating them. CDR3 region: CASSGPPGNNEQFF. The CDR3 bases are TGTGCCAGCAGCGGACCCCCGGGAAACAATGAGCAGTTCTTC.

In its sample, this clonotype was seen a few times. This chain links TRBV30 with TRBJ2-7; 7 nucleotides line up with TRBD2. With 2 bases clipped from V and 3 bases from J, the junction kept 10 bases outside the gene matches. This CDR3 has 15 residues. The germline gives CDR1 GTSNPN, CDR2 SVGIG (reference sequence). The CDR3 DNA is TGTGCCTGGAGTCCTATCCGGGACTATCACTACGAGCAGTACTTC. Residues: CAWSPIRDYHYEQYF.

The table lists this clonotype with many counts. The chain uses TRBV7-2 and TRBJ1-2; 7 bases match TRBD1. The germline V gene encodes CDR1 SGHTA and CDR2 FQGNSA. The CDR3 consists of 15 residues. V lost 0 bases and J lost 8; bases outside the gene matches: 9. This CDR3 reads CASSLAGRGVDGYTF. The CDR3 nucleotides are TGTGCCAGCAGCTTAGCGGGCAGGGGGGTAGACGGCTACACCTTC.

V gene TRBV5-5 combines with J gene TRBJ1-1, with D tentatively TRBD1 (6 bases). CDR1 is SGHKS and CDR2 is YYEKEE in the germline V gene (reference sequence). This CDR3 is built from 13 residues. V gave up 3 bases and J gave up 7 bases, with 13 bases separating them. CDR3 sequence reads: CASSWTERYEAFF. The CDR3 DNA reads as TGTGCCAGCAGCTGGACAGAACGTTATGAAGCTTTCTTT.

Ten or more counts support this clonotype. One end of the junction fails to match germline, which may point to a read error. V is TRBV2 and J is TRBJ2-7, with 12 bases identical to TRBD2. The CDR3 runs to 15 residues. Germline V lookup: CDR1 SNHLY, CDR2 FYNNEI. The CDR3 coding sequence is TGTGCCAGCAGTGAATTACTAGCGGGGGGCGACGAGCAGCACTTC. This sequence encodes CASSELLAGGDEQHF.

The CDR3: CASSQDLASGGQETQYF. Written as DNA, the CDR3 is TGTGCCAGCAGCCAAGATTTGGCTAGCGGGGGGCAAGAGACCCAGTACTTC. V and J are TRBV4-2 and TRBJ2-5; 11 bases match TRBD2. Germline trimming cut 0 bases from V and 2 bases from J; bases unmatched to any gene: 5. This CDR3 spans 17 amino acids. Germline assignment: CDR1 LGHNA and CDR2 YNFKEQ.